Listed below are T cell receptor beta chains from one sample, sequenced in a study of blood T cell repertoires in COVID-19. Measured with immunoSEQ multiplex PCR; TCRdb has only the in-frame clones, and not every one. The data show fewer than 100,000 clones, with roughly 78% seen just once and about 9.4% held by the top ten. The sample comprised peripheral blood. These receptor sequences come from a woman in her 70s with acute or convalescent COVID-19. Each CDR3 is given with its conserved first and last residue. D genes are given only for firm matches. Size is omitted from some rows. Given values are once, few, many or a class for expanded clones.

CDR3 DNA: TGTGCCAGCAGCCCAACTTTGGATACGCAGTATTTT; CDR3 protein: CASSPTLDTQYF; V gene: TRBV7-2; J gene: TRBJ2-3; clone size: .; D gene: .
CDR3 DNA: TGTGCCAGCCGCACTAGAGGATTATATGAGCAGTTCTTC; CDR3 protein: CASRTRGLYEQFF; V gene: TRBV27; J gene: TRBJ2-1; clone size: .; D gene: .
CDR3 DNA: TGTGCCAGCAGCTTACTGGACAGGCCCGGCGGCACTGAAGCTTTCTTT; CDR3 protein: CASSLLDRPGGTEAFF; V gene: TRBV7-6; J gene: TRBJ1-1; clone size: .; D gene: TRBD1
CDR3 DNA: TGTGCCAGCAGCATACAAGCGGGGAGGGGCGCAGATACGCAGTATTTT; CDR3 protein: CASSIQAGRGADTQYF; V gene: TRBV28; J gene: TRBJ2-3; clone size: .; D gene: TRBD2
CDR3 DNA: TGTGCCAGCAGCCTGACGACAGGGGACGTCTATGGCTACACCTTC; CDR3 protein: CASSLTTGDVYGYTF; V gene: TRBV5-8; J gene: TRBJ1-2; clone size: few; D gene: TRBD1
CDR3 DNA: TGTGCCAGCAGTTTCGCCGGGTGGGAGCCCCAGCATTTT; CDR3 protein: CASSFAGWEPQHF; V gene: TRBV2; J gene: TRBJ1-5; clone size: .; D gene: .
CDR3 DNA: TGCGCCAGCAGCTTCTTGCGGGAACCCTACAATGAGCAGTTCTTC; CDR3 protein: CASSFLREPYNEQFF; V gene: TRBV5-1; J gene: TRBJ2-1; clone size: .; D gene: .
CDR3 DNA: TGTGCCATCAGAGCTCAGGGGGCGCAGGTCTCTTATGGCTACACCTTC; CDR3 protein: CAIRAQGAQVSYGYTF; V gene: TRBV10-3; J gene: TRBJ1-2; clone size: few; D gene: TRBD1
CDR3 DNA: TGTGCCAGCAGCCGGGCCCCATCGGGGAGCGGGGGGGCGCATGAGCAGTTCTTC; CDR3 protein: CASSRAPSGSGGAHEQFF; V gene: TRBV7-2; J gene: TRBJ2-1; clone size: .; D gene: TRBD2
CDR3 DNA: TGTGCCAGCAGTGGGTCCAGGGAGGAAACTGAAGCTTTCTTT; CDR3 protein: CASSGSREETEAFF; V gene: TRBV2; J gene: TRBJ1-1; clone size: .; D gene: .
CDR3 DNA: TGTGCCACCAGCAGAGGGAAGATGGGGACAGGGGCCTTGAACACTGAAGCTTTCTTT; CDR3 protein: CATSRGKMGTGALNTEAFF; V gene: TRBV15; J gene: TRBJ1-1; clone size: few; D gene: TRBD1
CDR3 DNA: TGTGCCAGTAGTATGTCAGAGCGGGATCAGTTCTTC; CDR3 protein: CASSMSERDQFF; V gene: TRBV19; J gene: TRBJ2-1; clone size: .; D gene: TRBD2
CDR3 DNA: TGTGCCAGCAGTTACGGCAGGGGGCCGGAGACCCAGTACTTC; CDR3 protein: CASSYGRGPETQYF; V gene: TRBV6-6; J gene: TRBJ2-5; clone size: .; D gene: TRBD1
CDR3 DNA: TGTGCCAGCAGTGAAAGGGGGCTTCAGCCCCAGCATTTT; CDR3 protein: CASSERGLQPQHF; V gene: TRBV2; J gene: TRBJ1-5; clone size: .; D gene: TRBD1
CDR3 DNA: TGTGCCAGCAGTTATTTGGCAGGGGTCGGCACCGGGGAGCTGTTTTTT; CDR3 protein: CASSYLAGVGTGELFF; V gene: TRBV6-6; J gene: TRBJ2-2; clone size: .; D gene: .
CDR3 DNA: TGTGCCAGCAGTTTCCAGAACTACGAGCAGTACTTC; CDR3 protein: CASSFQNYEQYF; V gene: TRBV28; J gene: TRBJ2-7; clone size: .; D gene: .